This record looks at one T cell receptor beta chain sequence and its context. The data were obtained in a study of T cell changes during pregnancy in multiple sclerosis. The CDR3 consists of 15 residues. V lost 4 bases to trimming and J lost 2 bases; unmatched junction nucleotides: 6. The germline CDR1 and CDR2 sequences are SGHKS and YYEKEE (reference sequence). Some clones are missing from TCRdb's copy, which holds only in-frame ones; the method was immunoSEQ multiplex PCR. The profile shows 45,000 to 55,000 clones, 92% of them singletons. This TCR was recovered from a female donor in good health, enrolled as a control in a pregnancy study. Sequencing was performed on CD4+ T cells from peripheral blood mononuclear cells, taken after pregnancy. The chain carries TRBV5-5 and TRBJ2-7, with 10 positions matching TRBD1. The DNA of the CDR3 is TGTGCCAGCAGCCCTGGGACAGGGGTTACCTACGAGCAGTACTTC. Amino acid sequence: CASSPGTGVTYEQYF.